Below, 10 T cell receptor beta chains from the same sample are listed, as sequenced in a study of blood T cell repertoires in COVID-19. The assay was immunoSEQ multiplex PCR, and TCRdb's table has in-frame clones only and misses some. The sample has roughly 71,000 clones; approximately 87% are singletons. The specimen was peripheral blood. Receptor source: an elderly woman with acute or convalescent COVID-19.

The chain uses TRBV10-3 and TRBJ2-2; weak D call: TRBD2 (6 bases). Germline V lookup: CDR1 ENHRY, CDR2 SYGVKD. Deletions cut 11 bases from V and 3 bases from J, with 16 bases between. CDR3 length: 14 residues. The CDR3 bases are TGTGCCGTCGGGACTCCCGAGTACACCGGGGAGCTGTTTTTT. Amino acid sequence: CAVGTPEYTGELFF.

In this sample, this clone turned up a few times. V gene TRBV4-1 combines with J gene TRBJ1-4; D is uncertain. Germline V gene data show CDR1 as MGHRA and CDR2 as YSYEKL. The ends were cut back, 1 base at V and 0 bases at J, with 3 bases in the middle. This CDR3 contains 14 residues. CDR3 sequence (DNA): TGCGCCAGCAGCCAAGCCGCAACTAATGAAAAACTGTTTTTT. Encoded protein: CASSQAATNEKLFF.

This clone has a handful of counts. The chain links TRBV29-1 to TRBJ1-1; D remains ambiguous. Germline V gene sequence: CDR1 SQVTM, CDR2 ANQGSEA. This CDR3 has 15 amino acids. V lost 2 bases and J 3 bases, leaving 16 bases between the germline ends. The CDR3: CSVETTWRGHTEAFF. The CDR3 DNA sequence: TGCAGCGTTGAAACCACATGGCGGGGTCACACTGAAGCTTTCTTT.

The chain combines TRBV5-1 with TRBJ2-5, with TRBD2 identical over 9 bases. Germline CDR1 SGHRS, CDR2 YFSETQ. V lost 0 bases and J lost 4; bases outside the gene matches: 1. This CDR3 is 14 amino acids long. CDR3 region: CASSLGSGGETQYF. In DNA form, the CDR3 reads TGCGCCAGCAGCTTGGGTAGCGGGGGAGAGACCCAGTACTTC.

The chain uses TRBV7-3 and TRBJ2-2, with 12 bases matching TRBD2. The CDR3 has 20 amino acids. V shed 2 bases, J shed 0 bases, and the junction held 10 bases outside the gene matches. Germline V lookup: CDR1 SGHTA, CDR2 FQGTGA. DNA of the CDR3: TGTGCCAGCAGCTTATGGGGGACTAGCGGGTACGCTACGAACACCGGGGAGCTGTTTTTT. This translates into CASSLWGTSGYATNTGELFF.

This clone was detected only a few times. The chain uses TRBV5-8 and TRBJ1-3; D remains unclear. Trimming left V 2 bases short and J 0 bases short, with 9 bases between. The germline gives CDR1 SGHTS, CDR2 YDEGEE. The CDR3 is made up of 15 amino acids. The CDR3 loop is CASSLSGYSGNTIYF. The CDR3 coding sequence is TGTGCCAGCAGCTTATCCGGGTACTCTGGAAACACCATATATTTT.

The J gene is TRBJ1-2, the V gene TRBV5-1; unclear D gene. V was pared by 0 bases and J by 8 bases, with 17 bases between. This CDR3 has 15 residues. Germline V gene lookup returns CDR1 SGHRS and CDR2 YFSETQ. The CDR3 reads CASSLGTTYYGGYTF. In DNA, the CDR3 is TGCGCCAGCAGCTTGGGTACTACTTATTATGGCGGCTACACCTTC.

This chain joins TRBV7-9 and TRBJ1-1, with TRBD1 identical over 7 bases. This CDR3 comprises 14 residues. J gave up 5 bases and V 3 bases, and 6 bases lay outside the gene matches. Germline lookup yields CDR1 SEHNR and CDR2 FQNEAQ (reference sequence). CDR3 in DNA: TGTGCCAGCAGCTTTTTAGGGGGCGAAACTGAAGCTTTCTTT. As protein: CASSFLGGETEAFF.

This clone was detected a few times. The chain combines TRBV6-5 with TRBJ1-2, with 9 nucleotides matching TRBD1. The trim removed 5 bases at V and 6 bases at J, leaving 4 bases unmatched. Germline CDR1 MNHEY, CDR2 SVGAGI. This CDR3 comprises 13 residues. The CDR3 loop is CASSRRQGDGYTF. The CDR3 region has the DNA TGTGCCAGCAGTCGACGACAGGGGGATGGCTACACCTTC.

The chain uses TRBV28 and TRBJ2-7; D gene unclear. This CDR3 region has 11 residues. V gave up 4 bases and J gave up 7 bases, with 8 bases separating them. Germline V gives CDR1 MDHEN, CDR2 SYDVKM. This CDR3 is CASSSLTEQYF. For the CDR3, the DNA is TGTGCCAGCAGTTCCCTGACTGAGCAGTACTTC.